These 26 T cell receptor beta chains originate from one sample sequenced in a study of blood T cell repertoires in COVID-19. Data came from immunoSEQ multiplex PCR; TCRdb stores just in-frame clones and leaves some out. This table has about 80,000 clones, more than 60% appearing once. Input material: peripheral blood. These TCRs come from a human donor in a cohort sampled during active COVID-19.

The gene calls are TRBV6-5 and TRBJ1-4; D may be TRBD1 (5 bases). The CDR3 contains 14 residues. Trimming pared 6 bases from V and 5 bases from J, leaving 13 bases between. CDR1 and CDR2 from the germline V gene are MNHEY and SVGAGI. The CDR3 spells CASSVAGGNEKLFF. The DNA for the CDR3 is TGTGCCAGCAGCGTAGCGGGGGGAAATGAAAAACTGTTTTTT.

This clone has at least ten counts. This chain uses TRBV5-6 with TRBJ1-1; possibly TRBD1 for D (6 bases). Between the trimmed V and J ends, which lost 7 bases and 6 bases, there was a span of 10 bases. CDR1 and CDR2 from the germline V gene are SGHDT and YYEEEE. This CDR3 region has 11 residues. CDR3 coding DNA: TGTGCCAGCGGGCCAGGGGCTGAAGCTTTCTTT. Its translation: CASGPGAEAFF.

This clone was recorded a few times. V gene TRBV27 combines with J gene TRBJ1-2; 10 bases are shared with TRBD1. The germline gives CDR1 MNHEY, CDR2 SMNVEV (reference sequence). This CDR3 comprises 17 residues. The ends lost 0 bases at V and 3 bases at J; junction bases unmatched: 7. The CDR3 loop is CASSLSLRTGGYYGYTF. As DNA, the CDR3 is TGTGCCAGCAGTTTATCCTTACGGACAGGGGGTTACTATGGCTACACCTTC.

This clone has a handful of counts. The J gene is TRBJ1-5, the V gene TRBV15; D possibly corresponds to TRBD1 (5 bases). The CDR3 is 12 amino acids. Trimming cost V 4 bases and J 6 bases, with 7 bases left between them. Germline V gene lookup returns CDR1 LNHNV and CDR2 YYDKDF (reference sequence). CDR3 in DNA: TGTGCCACCAGCACAGGGATTCAGCCCCAGCATTTT. This codes for CATSTGIQPQHF. Complete variable domain (other parts from reference TRBV15 and TRBJ1-5): DAMVIQNPRYQVTQFGKPVTLSCSQTLNHNVMYWYQQKSSQAPKLLFHYYDKDFNNEADTPDNFQSRRPNTSFCFLDIRSPGLGDTAMYLCATSTGIQPQHFGDGTRLSIL.

V usage is TRBV10-3 and J usage is TRBJ1-4, with no clear D. Germline CDR1 and CDR2: ENHRY and SYGVKD. Trimming left V 11 bases short and J 6 bases short, with 13 bases between. The CDR3 runs 12 residues. The CDR3 loop reads CASGSADEKLFF. For the CDR3, the DNA is TGTGCCTCCGGCAGTGCGGATGAAAAACTGTTTTTT.

The chain uses TRBV29-1 and TRBJ2-2; the D gene is possibly TRBD1 (6 bases). Germline CDR1 reads SQVTM; CDR2 reads ANQGSEA. V was trimmed by 4 bases and J by 1 base, leaving 7 bases between them. The CDR3 has 13 residues. In DNA form, the CDR3 reads TGCAGCGTTGTGGGACAGAACACCGGGGAGCTGTTTTTT. Protein sequence: CSVVGQNTGELFF.

A few counts support this clone. The rearrangement links TRBV6-5 to TRBJ2-3, with 8 positions matching TRBD2. The length of the CDR3 is 15 residues. From germline, CDR1 is MNHEY and CDR2 SVGAGI. V shed 5 bases, J shed 3 bases, and the junction held 7 bases outside the gene matches. CDR3 protein: CASSPTTGGTDTQYF. DNA for the CDR3: TGTGCCAGCAGTCCTACTACGGGGGGGACAGATACGCAGTATTTT.

This chain links TRBV4-1 with TRBJ2-2; D is uncertain. Trimming removed 3 bases at V and 4 bases at J, with 9 bases between. This CDR3 is built from 14 residues. Germline V CDR1 and CDR2: MGHRA, YSYEKL. The CDR3 DNA sequence: TGCGCCAGCAGCCATGGGCTATCCACCGGGGAGCTGTTTTTT. Its protein product is CASSHGLSTGELFF.

The gene calls are TRBV6-5 and TRBJ1-1; TRBD1 agrees at 7 bases. CDR1 and CDR2 from the germline V gene are MNHEY and SVGAGI. V dropped 6 bases and J dropped 4; count of bases not matched to a gene: 2. The CDR3 runs to 12 residues. DNA of the CDR3: TGTGCCAGCAGGACAGGGCTCACTGAAGCTTTCTTT. It codes for CASRTGLTEAFF.

The genes are TRBV11-2 and TRBJ2-2; 8 bases line up with TRBD1. J was trimmed by 6 bases and V by 4 bases; bases with no gene match: 7. Germline V gene data show CDR1 as SGHAT and CDR2 as FQNNGV. The CDR3 length is 15 residues. The CDR3 loop is CASSSGQGAPGELFF. The DNA of the CDR3 is TGTGCCAGCAGCTCCGGACAGGGAGCCCCCGGGGAGCTGTTTTTT.

The chain joins TRBV27 to TRBJ2-2, with 9 bases fitting TRBD2. Per the germline V gene, CDR1 is MNHEY and CDR2 is SMNVEV (reference sequence). CDR3 length: 16 amino acids. The V segment lost 5 bases and the J segment 6 bases; nucleotides outside the gene matches: 10. DNA of the CDR3: TGTGCCAGCAGTCCGTCGGGCGGGGGGGCCTCCGGGGAGCTGTTTTTT. Translating gives CASSPSGGGASGELFF.

The chain links TRBV3-1 (or the pseudogene TRBV3-2) to TRBJ2-7, with 7 bases that match TRBD2. Trimming cost V 3 bases and J 3 bases; bases outside gene matches: 8. CDR3 size: 15 residues. Germline V gene lookup returns CDR1 LGHDT and CDR2 YNNKEL (reference sequence). CDR3 sequence reads: CASSHGAGVVYEQYV. Written as DNA, the CDR3 is TGTGCCAGCAGCCATGGGGCGGGAGTTGTCTACGAGCAGTACGTC.

With respect to this clone: The junction departs from germline at one end; a sequencing error may be responsible. Other nucleotide sequences in the sample specify the same CDR3. The chain combines TRBV3-1 (or the pseudogene TRBV3-2) with TRBJ2-7; TRBD2 aligns across 9 bases. The CDR3 consists of 15 residues. CDR1 and CDR2 from the germline V gene are LGHDT and YNNKEL (reference sequence). For the CDR3, the DNA is TGTGCTAGCAGCCCCGAGGGAGCGGGGGGCCAACACCAGTACTTC. Translated: CASSPEGAGGQHQYF.

This rearrangement joins TRBV5-1 to TRBJ2-1; weak D call: TRBD1 (6 bases). Germline assignment: CDR1 SGHRS and CDR2 YFSETQ. CDR3 length: 12 residues. V was shortened by 4 bases and J by 12 bases, with 14 bases between the two germline ends. Here the CDR3 DNA reads TGCGCCAGCAGCAACGGACAGTTCCGGCAGTTCTTC. Protein sequence: CASSNGQFRQFF. The variable domain in full, with the rest retrieved from reference TRBV5-1 and TRBJ2-1, is KAGVTQTPRYLIKTRGQQVTLSCSPISGHRSVSWYQQTPGQGLQFLFEYFSETQRNKGNFPGRFSGRQFSNSRSEMNVSTLELGDSALYLCASSNGQFRQFFGPGTRLTVL.

This chain joins TRBV5-5 and TRBJ2-2; D is unresolved. The CDR3 runs to 16 residues. V lost 1 base and J 0 bases, leaving 10 bases between the germline ends. In germline, CDR1 is SGHKS, CDR2 YYEKEE (reference sequence). The CDR3 region is CASSLQWPANTGELFF. CDR3 nucleotide sequence: TGTGCCAGCAGCTTGCAGTGGCCAGCGAACACCGGGGAGCTGTTTTTT.

The rearrangement links TRBV6-6 to TRBJ1-3; 9 bases fit TRBD1. This CDR3 has 17 residues. V lost 5 bases and J lost 2; bases outside the gene matches: 10. Germline V gives CDR1 MNHNY, CDR2 SVGAGI (reference sequence). The CDR3 coding sequence is TGTGCCAGCAGTCTCTTGGACAGGGGAAACCCTGGAAACACCATATATTTT. Translating gives CASSLLDRGNPGNTIYF.

The chain joins TRBV6-6 to TRBJ2-7; 11 bases align to TRBD1. After removal of 0 bases from V and 7 bases from J, the junction contained 5 bases not matched to a gene. The CDR3 has 15 residues. Germline V lookup: CDR1 MNHNY, CDR2 SVGAGI (reference sequence). CDR3 nucleotide sequence: TGTGCCAGCAGTTACTCTGGACAGGGGGCGCGGGAGCAGTACGTC. It translates to CASSYSGQGAREQYV.

The V call is TRBV5-1, the J call TRBJ1-1; D is unresolved. Per the germline V gene, CDR1 is SGHRS and CDR2 is YFSETQ. V lost 2 bases to trimming and J lost 4 bases, with 12 bases between them. CDR3 length equals 14 residues. CDR3 residues: CASSLEGMGTEAFF. The CDR3 DNA sequence: TGCGCCAGCAGCTTAGAGGGAATGGGCACTGAAGCTTTCTTT.

The chain carries TRBV11-2 and TRBJ1-4, with TRBD1 as a possible D gene (5 bases). The CDR3 loop spans 16 amino acids. V lost 4 bases and J lost 8, with 20 bases in between. CDR1 and CDR2 from the germline V gene are SGHAT and FQNNGV. The CDR3 here is CASSSQSGPWGEKLFF. CDR3 sequence (DNA): TGTGCCAGCAGCTCTCAATCAGGGCCGTGGGGCGAAAAACTGTTTTTT.

This rearrangement joins TRBV3-1 (or the pseudogene TRBV3-2) to TRBJ2-3; the D gene is possibly TRBD2 (7 bases). The CDR3 spans 16 residues. Trimming took off 4 bases at V and 9 bases at J, with 23 bases between the two ends. In germline, CDR1 is LGHDT, CDR2 YNNKEL (reference sequence). The CDR3 sequence: CASSPEGGGISGTQYF. CDR3 sequence (DNA): TGTGCCAGCAGCCCTGAAGGGGGGGGGATAAGTGGGACGCAGTATTTT.

This clone was picked up one time. The rearrangement uses TRBV4-2 and TRBJ1-1; D gene ambiguous. Per the germline V gene, CDR1 is LGHNA and CDR2 is YNFKEQ. This CDR3 has 16 residues. Trimming left V 3 bases short and J 5 bases short, with 19 bases between. CDR3 sequence (DNA): TGTGCCAGCAGCCACCCCCTCGACGGCAGCGCAACTGAAGCTTTCTTT. Its translation: CASSHPLDGSATEAFF.

This chain joins TRBV6-5 and TRBJ2-2; 7 bases agree with TRBD1. V shed 5 bases, J shed 7 bases, and the junction held 4 bases outside the gene matches. The CDR3 contains 13 residues. The germline gives CDR1 MNHEY, CDR2 SVGAGI. The CDR3 bases are TGTGCCAGCAGTCCAGGGGGTATCGGGGAGCTGTTTTTT. Amino acid sequence: CASSPGGIGELFF.

The chain employs TRBV23-1 and TRBJ1-1; TRBD1 is a possible D gene (6 bases). TRBV23-1 is given ORF status, its function remaining uncertain. The ends were cut back, 4 bases at V and 5 bases at J, with 17 bases in the middle. This CDR3 comprises 15 residues. In DNA, the CDR3 is TGCGCCAGCAGTCGAAGACAGGCAAGGGGGACTGAAGCTTTCTTT. This encodes CASSRRQARGTEAFF.

This rearrangement joins TRBV7-8 to TRBJ2-7; D is perhaps TRBD1 (5 bases). CDR1 and CDR2 (germline): SGHVS, FQNEAQ. There are 13 residues in the CDR3. The V end was cut by 1 base, the J end by 6 bases, with 10 bases between. Here the CDR3 DNA reads TGTGCCAGCAGCTTAGGACAGCCCCCCGAGCAGTACGTC. Its protein is CASSLGQPPEQYV.

V gene TRBV4-3 combines with J gene TRBJ1-3; maybe TRBD1 (6 bases). Germline loops: CDR1 LGHNA, CDR2 YSLEER. This CDR3 is built from 17 residues. Deletions cut 3 bases from V and 4 bases from J, with 19 bases between. Here the CDR3 DNA reads TGCGCCAGCAGCCAGTTGGGAACCATCGACAGGGGAAACACCATATATTTT. Translating gives CASSQLGTIDRGNTIYF.

The chain recombines TRBV4-3 with TRBJ1-2; 8 bases map to TRBD1. With V trimmed by 1 base and J by 1 base, 5 bases remained unmatched. The CDR3 consists of 16 residues. Germline values: CDR1 LGHNA, CDR2 YSLEER. CDR3 protein: CASSQAPGQGNYGYTF. The CDR3 DNA follows: TGCGCCAGCAGCCAAGCCCCAGGACAGGGTAACTATGGCTACACCTTC.